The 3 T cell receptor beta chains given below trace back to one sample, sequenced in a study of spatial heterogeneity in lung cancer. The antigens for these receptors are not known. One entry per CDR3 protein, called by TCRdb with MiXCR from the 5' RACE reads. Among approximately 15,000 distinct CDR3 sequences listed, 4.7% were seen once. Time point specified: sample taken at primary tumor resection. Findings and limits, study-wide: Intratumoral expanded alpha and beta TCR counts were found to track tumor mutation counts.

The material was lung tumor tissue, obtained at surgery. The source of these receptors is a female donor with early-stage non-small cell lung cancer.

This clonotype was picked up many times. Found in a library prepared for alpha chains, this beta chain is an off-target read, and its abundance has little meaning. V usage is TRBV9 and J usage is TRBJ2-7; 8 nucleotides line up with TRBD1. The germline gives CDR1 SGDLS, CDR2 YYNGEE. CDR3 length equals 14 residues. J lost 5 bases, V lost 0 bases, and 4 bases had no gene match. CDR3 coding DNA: TGTGCCAGCAGCGTAGGGACAGGGTATGACGAGCAGTACTTC. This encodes CASSVGTGYDEQYF. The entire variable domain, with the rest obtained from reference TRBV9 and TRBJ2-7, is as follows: DSGVTQTPKHLITATGQRVTLRCSPRSGDLSVYWYQQSLDQGLQFLIQYYNGEERAKGNILERFSAQQFPDLHSELNLSSLELGDSALYFCASSVGTGYDEQYFGPGTRLTVT.

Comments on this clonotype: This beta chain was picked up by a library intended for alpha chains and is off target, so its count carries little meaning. For the CDR3, the DNA is TGTGCCAGCAGAATCTGGGGCAGGACGTGGGACTTGAACACTGAAGCTTTCTTT. Translated: CASRIWGRTWDLNTEAFF. The gene calls are TRBV6-4 and TRBJ1-1; tentatively, D is TRBD1 (5 bases). Germline CDR1 MRHNA, CDR2 SNTAGT. The CDR3 length is 18 residues. The V and J ends lost 6 bases and 0 bases respectively, with 23 bases between them.

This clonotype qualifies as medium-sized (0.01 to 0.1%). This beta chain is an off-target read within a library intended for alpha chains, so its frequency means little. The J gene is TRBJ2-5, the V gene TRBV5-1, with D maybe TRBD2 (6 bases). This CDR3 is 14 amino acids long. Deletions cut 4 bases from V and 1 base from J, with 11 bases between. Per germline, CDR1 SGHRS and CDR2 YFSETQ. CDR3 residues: CASSQGGAQETQYF. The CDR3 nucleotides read TGCGCCAGCAGCCAAGGAGGGGCCCAAGAGACCCAGTACTTC.